A single sample is the source of the 6 T cell receptor beta chains below, sequenced in a study of blood T cell repertoires in COVID-19. The assay was immunoSEQ multiplex PCR, and TCRdb's table has in-frame clones only and misses some. The table has tens of thousands of clones, 70% to 85% seen once. The material sequenced was peripheral blood. These TCRs come from a human donor in a cohort sampled during active COVID-19.

The chain couples TRBV3-1 (or the pseudogene TRBV3-2) to TRBJ1-4; TRBD1 agrees at 7 bases. Unmatched junction bases numbered 5, after V lost 4 bases and J lost 3 bases. The length of the CDR3 is 15 residues. Looked up from germline, CDR1 is LGHDT and CDR2 is YNNKEL (reference sequence). The CDR3 DNA reads TGTGCCAGCAGCCTAAACAGGGGAGCTAATGAAAAACTGTTTTTT. It codes for CASSLNRGANEKLFF.

The chain recombines TRBV11-2 with TRBJ1-1; TRBD1 is a possible D gene (5 bases). Trimming took off 6 bases at V and 1 base at J, with 15 bases between the two ends. CDR3 length: 15 residues. Per germline, CDR1 SGHAT and CDR2 FQNNGV. CDR3 sequence (DNA): TGTGCCAGCAGGGAACCAGGGCGTGCGAACACTGAAGCTTTCTTT. This translates into CASREPGRANTEAFF.

J is TRBJ2-1 and V is TRBV2, with TRBD1 matching 7 bases. The CDR3 contains 12 residues. Trimming removed 8 bases from V and 7 bases from J; junction bases left unmatched: 5. Germline CDR1 reads SNHLY; CDR2 reads FYNNEI. CDR3 nucleotide sequence: TGTGCCAGCGGGGGACAGCGGAATGAGCAGTTCTTC. This translates into CASGGQRNEQFF.

The chain carries TRBV25-1 and TRBJ2-7, with 14 bases identical to TRBD2. The germline V gene encodes CDR1 MGHDK and CDR2 SYGVNS. The CDR3 covers 14 residues. The J segment lost 7 bases and the V segment lost 6 bases, leaving 5 bases of the junction unmatched. The CDR3 sequence: CASSGLAGGGEQYF. The CDR3 DNA reads TGTGCCAGCAGCGGACTAGCGGGAGGAGGTGAGCAGTACTTC.

The table lists this clone with many counts. The same CDR3 also results from other DNA sequences found in this sample. The gene calls are TRBV19 and TRBJ2-7; no clear D gene. Trimming removed 1 base at V and 0 bases at J, with 4 bases between. In germline, CDR1 is LNHDA, CDR2 SQIVND (reference sequence). The CDR3 is made up of 13 amino acids. CDR3 nucleotide sequence: TGTGCCAGTAGTATAGGTAGCTCCTACGAGCAGTACTTC. Protein: CASSIGSSYEQYF.

The V and J genes are TRBV5-4 and TRBJ2-1; perhaps TRBD2 as D (5 bases). There are 14 residues in the CDR3. Between the trimmed V and J ends, which lost 5 bases and 8 bases, there was a span of 17 bases. CDR1 is SGHNT and CDR2 is YYREEE in the germline V gene (reference sequence). The CDR3 DNA reads TGTGCCAGCAGTGCCCGGACTGGGCTGGATGAGCAGTTCTTC. Amino acid sequence: CASSARTGLDEQFF.